The rows below give T cell receptor beta chains drawn from one sample of a study of cytomegalovirus exposure and HLA in healthy donors. The method was immunoSEQ multiplex PCR; TCRdb's version includes in-frame clones alone and lacks a portion of them. The data hold 180,000 or so clones, with 76% observed a single time. Sequencing was done on a sample of PBMCs. These receptors came from a man aged 18 to 30 in good health and CMV-seronegative. The CDR3 runs from the conserved cysteine through the conserved F or W. Each record gives: V gene, J gene, D gene, clone size, CDR3 protein, CDR3 DNA. The D gene is left open where the match is weak. The size of a clone is reported for some rows only, either as once, few or many, or as a class for expanded clones.

V gene: TRBV4-1
J gene: TRBJ2-7
D gene: -
clone size: -
CDR3 protein: CASSPTWTETYEQYF
CDR3 DNA: TGCGCCAGCAGCCCGACGTGGACAGAAACCTACGAGCAGTACTTC

V gene: TRBV11-2
J gene: TRBJ1-5
D gene: -
clone size: -
CDR3 protein: CASCLDGSSNQPQHF
CDR3 DNA: TGTGCCAGCTGTTTAGACGGGAGTAGCAATCAGCCCCAGCATTTT

V gene: TRBV9
J gene: TRBJ2-1
D gene: TRBD2
clone size: -
CDR3 protein: CASSVGLAGGSSDNEQFF
CDR3 DNA: TGTGCCAGCAGCGTAGGACTAGCGGGAGGATCATCCGACAATGAGCAGTTCTTC

V gene: TRBV2
J gene: TRBJ1-5
D gene: -
clone size: -
CDR3 protein: CASSLGQANQPQHF
CDR3 DNA: TGTGCCAGCAGTTTAGGACAAGCGAATCAGCCCCAGCATTTT

V gene: TRBV19
J gene: TRBJ1-2
D gene: -
clone size: -
CDR3 protein: CASSTGGQTNYGYTF
CDR3 DNA: TGTGCCAGTAGTACCGGTGGACAGACTAACTATGGCTACACCTTC

V gene: TRBV27
J gene: TRBJ1-2
D gene: -
clone size: -
CDR3 protein: CASSFRGYGYTF
CDR3 DNA: TGTGCCAGCAGTTTCCGAGGCTATGGCTACACCTTC

V gene: TRBV6-1
J gene: TRBJ2-6
D gene: TRBD1
clone size: -
CDR3 protein: CASSGTGTGANVLTF
CDR3 DNA: TGTGCCAGCAGTGGGACAGGGACTGGGGCCAACGTCCTGACTTTC

V gene: TRBV6-5
J gene: TRBJ2-7
D gene: -
clone size: -
CDR3 protein: CASSRPGTGGYEQYF
CDR3 DNA: TGTGCCAGCAGTCGCCCTGGGACTGGTGGATACGAGCAGTACTTC

V gene: TRBV6-5
J gene: TRBJ1-1
D gene: TRBD1
clone size: few
CDR3 protein: CASSSRTGALNSEAFF
CDR3 DNA: TGTGCCAGCAGTTCCCGGACAGGGGCGTTGAACAGTGAAGCTTTCTTT

V gene: TRBV7-9
J gene: TRBJ2-1
D gene: TRBD2
clone size: -
CDR3 protein: CASTRGGRGGFYNEQFF
CDR3 DNA: TGTGCCAGCACCAGGGGAGGTCGGGGGGGCTTCTACAATGAGCAGTTCTTC